A single T cell receptor (beta chain) is shown here with its context. Antigen: not known. Healthy Caucasian donors formed the entire cohort. The entry originates in a study of identical twins. Broader study findings: Conclusions leaned on cross-sectional statistical analysis and did not track the same donors over time. Whereas memory repertoires showed no such difference, abundant cord blood beta clonotypes carried fewer insertions.

Trimming removed 0 bases at V and 4 bases at J, with 11 bases between. CDR1 is SGDLS, CDR2 YYNGEE, per germline. This CDR3 spans 16 amino acids. TCRdb fed the 5' RACE reads into MiXCR, producing one record per CDR3 protein. This sample has roughly 1.6 million distinct CDR3 sequences, with 25% to 35% found just once. This clonotype was sampled from a newborn girl in good health. Sequenced: cord blood. The V gene is TRBV9, the J gene TRBJ1-6; TRBD1 might be the D (5 bases). The CDR3 here is CASSVDGGTYNSPLHF. The CDR3 nucleotides are TGTGCCAGCAGCGTAGATGGGGGAACATATAATTCACCCCTCCACTTT.